Each of the 4 T cell receptor beta chains below was sequenced from the same sample in a study of T-cell memory formation after mild COVID-19. TCRdb analysed the 5' RACE reads with MiXCR anew, one entry per CDR3 protein. The top ten clones hold 2% to 2.5% of a sample with 100,000 to 150,000 distinct CDR3 sequences, approximately 5.9% of them seen once. The sequenced material came from PBMCs or a T cell subset sorted from them (not recorded which). The receptors here all came from an adult woman who had mild COVID-19 (a few samples of this study predate the infection). Cell type and time point are not known.

The rearrangement links TRBV19 to TRBJ2-2; either TRBD1 or TRBD2 may supply D (6 bases each). This CDR3 contains 16 residues. Trimming stripped 6 bases from V and 2 bases from J, with 16 bases between. Germline V CDR1 and CDR2: LNHDA, SQIVND (reference sequence). This CDR3 reads CASRSKGGRNTGELFF. Written as DNA, the CDR3 is TGTGCCAGTAGGTCCAAGGGGGGTAGAAACACCGGGGAGCTGTTTTTT.

This clonotype was detected once. The chain links TRBV24-1 to TRBJ2-5; possible D gene TRBD2, 6 bases. The germline V and J ends were trimmed by 7 bases and 5 bases, with 16 bases remaining between them. CDR1 and CDR2 (germline): KGHDR, SFDVKD. The length of the CDR3 is 14 residues. In nucleotides, the CDR3 is TGTGCCACCAGCACCAGCCAGGCGGGGGAGACCCAGTACTTC. Encoded protein: CATSTSQAGETQYF.

The gene calls are TRBV5-1 and TRBJ2-1, with TRBD1 matching over 7 bases. The junction had 2 bases not matched to a gene; V was cut back by 3 bases and J by 5 bases. CDR1 and CDR2 (germline): SGHRS, YFSETQ. This CDR3 comprises 13 residues. The CDR3 sequence is CASSSGQHNEQFF. Here the CDR3 DNA reads TGCGCCAGCAGCTCGGGACAGCACAATGAGCAGTTCTTC.

This clonotype was seen many times. The chain's CDR3 is CASSFGIAETQYF. The CDR3 bases are TGCGCCAGCAGCTTCGGCATCGCGGAGACCCAGTACTTC. The chain links TRBV5-1 to TRBJ2-5; D is undetermined. Germline values: CDR1 SGHRS, CDR2 YFSETQ. This CDR3 is built from 13 residues. Trimming took off 2 bases at V and 5 bases at J, with 10 bases between the two ends.